This T cell receptor beta chain was recorded in a study of CD8+ T cells in alopecia areata. At the level of the study: Each of the treated patients was given oral tofacitinib, 5 to 10 mg twice daily, for moderate-to-severe alopecia areata. Tofacitinib dosing lasted 6 to 18 months, which was then followed by 6 months off drug.

Described treatment: oral pan-JAK inhibitor, 5-10 mg twice daily. Samples from alopecia areata patients were lesional scalp punch biopsies and peripheral blood. The CDR3 spans 14 residues. The germline V gene has CDR1 LNHNV and CDR2 YYDKDF (reference sequence). V gave up 2 bases and J gave up 2 bases, with 10 bases separating them. Extracted RNA was reverse transcribed into cDNA, the sequencing template. Method: immunoSEQ multiplex PCR; TCRdb's copy keeps in-frame clones and lacks some. The sample consists of some 190,000 clones, around 60% of them appearing once. In the case of this clone: The antigen is not known.

Whole-study findings and limits: Because one nonresponder was included, the link of baseline CD8+ expansion to response is considered uncertain.

The receptor's source is a human donor with alopecia areata. The input for sequencing was CD4+ T cells sorted from blood, taken between weeks 49 and 50, from a patient treated with tofacitinib. This chain uses TRBV15 with TRBJ2-7, with a tentative D call TRBD1 (5 bases). Written as DNA, the CDR3 is TGTGCCACCAGCAGACCCGACAGCCCCTACGAGCAGTACTTC. It codes for CATSRPDSPYEQYF.